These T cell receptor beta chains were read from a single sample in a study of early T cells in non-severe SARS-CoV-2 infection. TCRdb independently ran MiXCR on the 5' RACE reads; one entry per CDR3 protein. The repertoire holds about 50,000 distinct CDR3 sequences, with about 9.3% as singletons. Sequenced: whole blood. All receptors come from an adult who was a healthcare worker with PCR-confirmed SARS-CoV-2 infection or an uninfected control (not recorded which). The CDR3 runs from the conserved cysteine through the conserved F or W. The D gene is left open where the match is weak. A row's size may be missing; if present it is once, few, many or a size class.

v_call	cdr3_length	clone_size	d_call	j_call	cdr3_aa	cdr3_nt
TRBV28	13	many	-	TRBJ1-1	CASSAQGVGGAFF	TGTGCCAGCAGTGCACAGGGCGTTGGCGGAGCTTTCTTT
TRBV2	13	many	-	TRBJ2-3	CASERAGTDTQYF	TGTGCCAGCGAAAGGGCTGGCACAGATACGCAGTATTTT
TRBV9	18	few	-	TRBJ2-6	CASSVKGHSSSGANVLTF	TGTGCCAGCAGCGTTAAGGGACATTCCAGCTCTGGGGCCAACGTCCTGACTTTC
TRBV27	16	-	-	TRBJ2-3	CASSLSGGFHTDTQYF	TGTGCCAGCAGTTTATCGGGCGGATTTCACACAGATACGCAGTATTTT
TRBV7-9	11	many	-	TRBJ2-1	CASSEGTEQFF	TGTGCCAGCAGCGAGGGTACTGAGCAGTTCTTC
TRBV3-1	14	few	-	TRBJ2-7	CASSHSTQGREQYF	TGTGCCAGCAGCCACTCCACTCAGGGGCGGGAGCAGTACTTC
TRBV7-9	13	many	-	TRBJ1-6	CASSLTAEGSLHF	TGTGCCAGCAGCTTAACTGCTGAAGGGTCCCTCCACTTT
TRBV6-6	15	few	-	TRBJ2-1	CASSLAAISYNEQFF	TGTGCCAGCAGTTTGGCAGCCATCTCCTACAATGAGCAGTTCTTC
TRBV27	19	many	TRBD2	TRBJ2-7	CASSGTGTSGTPISYEQYF	TGTGCCAGCAGCGGAACCGGGACTAGCGGGACCCCTATCTCCTACGAGCAGTACTTC
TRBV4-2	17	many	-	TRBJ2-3	CASSQENRDSYTDTQYF	TGTGCCAGCAGCCAAGAAAACAGGGACTCATACACAGATACGCAGTATTTT
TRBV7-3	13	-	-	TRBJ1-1	CASSFYPNTEAFF	TGTGCCAGCAGCTTTTATCCCAACACTGAAGCTTTCTTT